The TCR beta chain under discussion was sequenced for a study of blood T cell repertoires in COVID-19. Whole-study context: PBMCs, B-cell-depleted T cells, or T cells were the source of the cDNA or gDNA that made up the material.

The CDR3 is 17 amino acids. V was clipped by 1 base and J by 5 bases, with 17 bases between them. Germline CDR1 MNHEY, CDR2 SMNVEV (reference sequence). Clones were sequenced by immunoSEQ multiplex PCR, and TCRdb holds only the in-frame ones, with some missing. The table shows fewer than 350,000 clones, with roughly nine tenths occurring only once. The clonotype was recovered from a woman aged 60-70 years with COVID-19, enrolled during active disease. The J gene is TRBJ2-2, the V gene TRBV27, with a weak D call TRBD2 (6 bases). The sequencing input was peripheral blood. The CDR3: CASSLWRGGSSTGELFF. CDR3 DNA: TGTGCCAGCAGTTTATGGCGGGGTGGAAGCTCGACCGGGGAGCTGTTTTTT.